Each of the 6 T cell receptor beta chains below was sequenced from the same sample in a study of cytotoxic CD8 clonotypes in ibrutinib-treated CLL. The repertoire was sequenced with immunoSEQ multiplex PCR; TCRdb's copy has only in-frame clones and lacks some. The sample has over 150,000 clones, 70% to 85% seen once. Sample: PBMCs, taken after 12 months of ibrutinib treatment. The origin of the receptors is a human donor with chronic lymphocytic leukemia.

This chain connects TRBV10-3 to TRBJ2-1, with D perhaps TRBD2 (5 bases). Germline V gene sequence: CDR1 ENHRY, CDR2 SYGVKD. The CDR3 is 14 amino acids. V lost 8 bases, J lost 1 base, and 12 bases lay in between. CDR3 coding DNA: TGTGCCATCCGAACTAGTACTTCCTACAATGAGCAGTTCTTC. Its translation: CAIRTSTSYNEQFF.

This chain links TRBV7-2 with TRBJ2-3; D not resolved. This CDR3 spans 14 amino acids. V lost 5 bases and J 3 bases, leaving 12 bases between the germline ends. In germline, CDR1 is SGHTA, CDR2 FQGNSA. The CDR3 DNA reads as TGTGCCAGCAGCGATCCTTCTGGAACAGATACGCAGTATTTT. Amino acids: CASSDPSGTDTQYF.

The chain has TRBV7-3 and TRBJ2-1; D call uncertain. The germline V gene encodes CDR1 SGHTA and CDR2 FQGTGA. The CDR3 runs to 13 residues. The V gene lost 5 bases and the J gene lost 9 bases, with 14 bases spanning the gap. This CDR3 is CASSTTAAGEQFF. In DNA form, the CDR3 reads TGTGCCAGCAGCACCACAGCAGCCGGTGAGCAGTTCTTC. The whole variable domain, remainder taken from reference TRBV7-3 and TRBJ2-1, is GAGVSQTPSNKVTEKGKYVELRCDPISGHTALYWYRQSLGQGPEFLIYFQGTGAADDSGLPNDRFFAVRPEGSVSTLKIQRTERGDSAVYLCASSTTAAGEQFFGPGTRLTVL.

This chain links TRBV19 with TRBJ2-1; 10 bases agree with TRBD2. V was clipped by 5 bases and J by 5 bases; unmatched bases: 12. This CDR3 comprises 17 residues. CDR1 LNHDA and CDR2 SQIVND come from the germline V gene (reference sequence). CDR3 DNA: TGTGCCAGTAGTGGAGGGATAGCGGGAGGTTCCCACAATGAGCAGTTCTTC. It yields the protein CASSGGIAGGSHNEQFF. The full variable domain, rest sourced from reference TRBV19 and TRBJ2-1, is DGGITQSPKYLFRKEGQNVTLSCEQNLNHDAMYWYRQDPGQGLRLIYYSQIVNDFQKGDIAEGYSVSREKKESFPLTVTSAQKNPTAFYLCASSGGIAGGSHNEQFFGPGTRLTVL.

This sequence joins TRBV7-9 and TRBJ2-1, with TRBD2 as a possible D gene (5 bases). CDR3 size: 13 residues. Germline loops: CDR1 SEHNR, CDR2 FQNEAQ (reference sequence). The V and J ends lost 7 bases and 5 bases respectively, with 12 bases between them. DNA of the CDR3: TGTGCCAGCAACCGGGGAATAAACAATGAGCAGTTCTTC. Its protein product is CASNRGINNEQFF.

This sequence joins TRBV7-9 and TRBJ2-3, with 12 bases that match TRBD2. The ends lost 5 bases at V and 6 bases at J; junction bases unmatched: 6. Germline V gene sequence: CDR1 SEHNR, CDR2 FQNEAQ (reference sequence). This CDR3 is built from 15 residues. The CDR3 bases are TGTGCCAGCAGCCCGACTAGCGGGGGCCAGGATACGCAGTATTTT. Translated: CASSPTSGGQDTQYF.